One sample yielded the 19 T cell receptor beta chains listed below, sequenced in a study of blood T cell repertoires in COVID-19. Measured with immunoSEQ multiplex PCR; TCRdb has only the in-frame clones, and not every one. The sample shows 70,000 to 100,000 clones, approximately 86% of them seen only once. The sequenced sample was peripheral blood. The receptors originated from an older man with active or convalescent COVID-19.

This chain uses TRBV3-1 (or the pseudogene TRBV3-2) with TRBJ2-7; 12 bases map to TRBD2. Germline V CDR1 and CDR2: LGHDT, YNNKEL (reference sequence). The length of the CDR3 is 16 residues. The trim removed 4 bases at V and 7 bases at J, leaving 11 bases unmatched. The CDR3 here is CASSPPGLAGIGEQYF. The CDR3 DNA reads TGTGCCAGCAGCCCCCCTGGACTAGCGGGAATCGGGGAGCAGTACTTC.

The chain combines TRBV30 with TRBJ2-3; 9 nucleotides match TRBD2. V was clipped by 3 bases and J by 6 bases; unmatched bases: 7. This CDR3 spans 14 amino acids. CDR1 is GTSNPN and CDR2 is SVGIG in the germline V gene (reference sequence). The CDR3 is CAWRAGGTPDTQYF. CDR3 DNA: TGTGCCTGGAGAGCGGGAGGAACCCCGGATACGCAGTATTTT.

The V call is TRBV2, the J call TRBJ1-1; D is perhaps TRBD1 (5 bases). Per germline, CDR1 SNHLY and CDR2 FYNNEI. Trimming removed 7 bases at V and 6 bases at J, with 18 bases between. CDR3 size: 14 residues. In nucleotides, the CDR3 is TGTGCCAGCATGCGGGCAGGGAGGAGGGCTGAAGCTTTCTTT. Its translation is CASMRAGRRAEAFF.

The chain recombines TRBV3-1 (or the pseudogene TRBV3-2) with TRBJ1-5; D ambiguous. The CDR3 has 13 amino acids. Germline V CDR1 and CDR2: LGHDT, YNNKEL (reference sequence). The V and J ends lost 3 bases and 7 bases respectively, with 10 bases between them. The CDR3 here is CASSQGLKQPQHF. CDR3 DNA: TGTGCCAGCAGCCAGGGCCTAAAGCAGCCCCAGCATTTT.

The chain has TRBV7-8 and TRBJ2-7, with 10 bases identical to TRBD2. Germline loops: CDR1 SGHVS, CDR2 FQNEAQ. The CDR3 runs to 14 residues. J was trimmed by 2 bases and V by 6 bases; bases with no gene match: 4. The CDR3 DNA sequence: TGTGCCAGCAGTCAGCGGGAGGGGACCTACGAGCAGTACTTC. This sequence encodes CASSQREGTYEQYF. Combining the CDR3 with reference TRBV7-8 and TRBJ2-7 gives the whole variable domain GAGVSQSPRYKVAKRGQDVALRCDPISGHVSLFWYQQALGQGPEFLTYFQNEAQLDKSGLPSDRFFAERPEGSVSTLKIQRTQQEDSAVYLCASSQREGTYEQYFGPGTRLTVT.

This clone was recorded only once. DNA for the CDR3: TGTGCCAGCAGTTATGGTCCGGGCAGGGGCACTTACAATGAGCAGTTCTTC. The encoded protein is CASSYGPGRGTYNEQFF. This chain uses TRBV6-2 or TRBV6-3 with TRBJ2-1, with D maybe TRBD1 (6 bases). CDR1 and CDR2 from the germline V gene are MNHEY and SVGEGT. The V and J ends lost 3 bases and 4 bases respectively, with 19 bases between them. CDR3 length: 17 residues.

The V and J genes are TRBV27 and TRBJ2-1, with 9 nucleotides matching TRBD1. CDR1 is MNHEY, CDR2 SMNVEV, per germline (reference sequence). V lost 6 bases, J lost 3 bases, and 6 bases stayed unmatched. The CDR3 sequence is 15 residues long. The CDR3 loop is CASRAGTGNYNEQFF. For the CDR3, the DNA is TGTGCCAGCAGGGCCGGGACAGGGAACTACAATGAGCAGTTCTTC.

The gene calls are TRBV15 and TRBJ2-3, with 9 bases that match TRBD1. The CDR3 runs to 14 residues. Trimming cost V 1 base and J 4 bases; bases outside gene matches: 0. The germline CDR1 and CDR2 sequences are LNHNV and YYDKDF (reference sequence). CDR3 coding DNA: TGTGCCACCAGCAGAGGACAGGGGGCAGATACGCAGTATTTT. It translates to CATSRGQGADTQYF.

The rearrangement uses TRBV9 and TRBJ1-2, with D uncertain. The CDR3 runs 13 residues. Trimming stripped 5 bases from V and 5 bases from J, with 13 bases between. Germline CDR1 SGDLS, CDR2 YYNGEE. This chain's CDR3 is CASSAEGLYGYTF. The CDR3 coding sequence is TGTGCCAGCAGTGCCGAGGGTTTATATGGCTACACCTTC.

Worth noting for this clone: One end of the junction is discordant with germline, which a read error may explain. V and J are TRBV4-1 and TRBJ2-7; 8 bases line up with TRBD1. Germline values: CDR1 MGHRA, CDR2 YSYEKL. CDR3 size: 15 residues. CDR3 in amino acids: CASSQGQGSFYEQYF. The CDR3 nucleotides are TGCGCCAGCAGTCAAGGACAGGGTTCCTTCTACGAGCAGTACTTC.

The chain links TRBV6-4 to TRBJ2-1; D gene ambiguous. Germline assignment: CDR1 MRHNA and CDR2 SNTAGT. V dropped 2 bases and J dropped 2 bases, with 10 bases sitting between them. The CDR3 sequence is 15 residues long. The DNA of the CDR3 is TGTGCCAGCAGTGACGGAGCTCAGCCCTACAATGAGCAGTTCTTC. It codes for CASSDGAQPYNEQFF.

This sequence joins TRBV6-5 and TRBJ2-2; 8 bases agree with TRBD2. The junction had 10 bases not matched to a gene; V was cut back by 8 bases and J by 5 bases. The CDR3 is 15 residues long. The germline V gene has CDR1 MNHEY and CDR2 SVGAGI. The CDR3 sequence is CASHSREGLTGELFF. Written as DNA, the CDR3 is TGTGCCAGCCACAGCCGGGAGGGCCTGACCGGGGAGCTGTTTTTT.

CDR3 nucleotides: TGTGCCAGCAGCCCGGCGGGCCCCGAGTCCCTCCACTTT. Translated: CASSPAGPESLHF. The chain recombines TRBV7-3 with TRBJ1-6; D call uncertain. Looked up from germline, CDR1 is SGHTA and CDR2 is FQGTGA. The CDR3 is made up of 13 amino acids. Trimming took 5 bases from V and 14 from J, leaving 16 bases between them.

This clone has a single count. The rearrangement uses TRBV28 and TRBJ1-1; the D is unclear. V dropped 6 bases and J dropped 2 bases, with 7 bases sitting between them. The CDR3 covers 12 residues. From germline, CDR1 is MDHEN and CDR2 SYDVKM. The CDR3 DNA reads TGTGCCAGCAGGTTCATTAACACTGAAGCTTTCTTT. Amino acid sequence: CASRFINTEAFF. Together with reference TRBV28 and TRBJ1-1, the CDR3 gives the full variable domain: DVKVTQSSRYLVKRTGEKVFLECVQDMDHENMFWYRQDPGLGLRLIYFSYDVKMKEKGDIPEGYSVSREKKERFSLILESASTNQTSMYLCASRFINTEAFFGQGTRLTVV.

This clone was picked up a small number of times. The V gene is TRBV6-2 or TRBV6-3, the J gene TRBJ2-7; D possibly corresponds to TRBD2 (5 bases). The CDR3 length is 13 residues. The V and J ends lost 2 bases and 3 bases respectively, with 8 bases between them. CDR1 and CDR2 from the germline V gene are MNHEY and SVGEGT. The CDR3 nucleotides read TGTGCCAGCAGTTACACTAGGAACTACGAGCAGTACTTC. This sequence encodes CASSYTRNYEQYF.

This chain links TRBV20-1 with TRBJ2-3; TRBD2 matches 11 bases. Germline V gene lookup returns CDR1 DFQATT and CDR2 SNEGSKA (reference sequence). V was clipped by 3 bases and J by 3 bases; unmatched bases: 5. This CDR3 comprises 15 residues. CDR3 in DNA: TGCAGTGCTAGTGGGGTAGCGGGAGGGACAGATACGCAGTATTTT. Translating it yields CSASGVAGGTDTQYF.

V and J are TRBV7-9 and TRBJ2-7, with 9 bases fitting TRBD1. Germline lookup yields CDR1 SEHNR and CDR2 FQNEAQ (reference sequence). This CDR3 region has 14 residues. V was clipped by 4 bases and J by 3 bases; unmatched bases: 4. The CDR3 reads CASSSGTGSYEQYF. The CDR3 DNA reads as TGTGCCAGCAGCTCCGGGACAGGGAGCTACGAGCAGTACTTC.

The chain joins TRBV14 to TRBJ2-5, with 7 bases matching TRBD2. Trimming cost V 1 base and J 5 bases; bases outside gene matches: 13. The germline V gene encodes CDR1 SGHDN and CDR2 FVKESK. The CDR3 runs to 17 residues. CDR3 DNA sequence: TGTGCCAGCAGCCAAGGCCGTCTGGGCGGGAGATGGGAGACCCAGTACTTC. It specifies CASSQGRLGGRWETQYF.

J is TRBJ1-2 and V is TRBV28; a weak D match, TRBD1 (6 bases). The CDR3 loop spans 13 amino acids. Germline V gene data show CDR1 as MDHEN and CDR2 as SYDVKM. V shed 6 bases and J shed 4 bases, with 12 bases lying between them. CDR3 sequence (DNA): TGTGCCAGCAGGGGGTACAGGGCCTATGGCTACACCTTC. Encoded protein: CASRGYRAYGYTF.